This T cell receptor (beta chain) was retrieved from a study of cytomegalovirus exposure and HLA in healthy donors. Study-wide context: From donors who were HLA-typed, an early data release held approximately 91 million unique TCRs.

Regarding this clone: The antigen is not known.

V was clipped by 3 bases and J by 5 bases; unmatched bases: 24. CDR1 and CDR2 from the germline V gene are GTSNPN and SVGIG (reference sequence). This CDR3 contains 19 residues. Both 60 Vbeta primers and 13 Jbeta primers went into the PCR. Profiled with immunoSEQ multiplex PCR; TCRdb holds only in-frame clones, not every one. This sample has some 180,000 clones; approximately 80% occur once, and the top ten carry approximately 1.3%. Study outcomes and limitations: Later on, an analysis found that several of the most significant clusters appeared to be linked to common viral pathogens, which included parvovirus B19.

This TCR was recovered from a girl aged 10 to 17 in good health and CMV-seropositive. The chain couples TRBV30 to TRBJ2-7; 8 bases align to TRBD1. Sequenced input: PBMCs. In DNA form, the CDR3 reads TGTGCCTGGAGAGACGGCACAGGGGGACTCGCGGGGTCATGGCACGAGCAGTACTTC. It encodes CAWRDGTGGLAGSWHEQYF. Looking up the rest from reference TRBV30 and TRBJ2-7 gives the full variable domain: SQTIHQWPATLVQPVGSPLSLECTVEGTSNPNLYWYRQAAGRGLQLLFYSVGIGQISSEVPQNLSASRPQDRQFILSSKKLLLSDSGFYLCAWRDGTGGLAGSWHEQYFGPGTRLTVT.